This T cell receptor (beta chain) was captured by sequencing in a study of blood T cell repertoires in COVID-19. Authors' analysis steps: Reference gene primer amplification in the assay estimated nucleated cell counts. Sequencing used immunoSEQ multiplex PCR; TCRdb keeps in-frame clones, though not all of them. That table furnishes V, J and clone size, whereas the DNA furnished D and trimming. The sample shows around 240,000 clones, roughly 85% of them seen only once. This sequence was found in a woman aged 45-65 years who had recovered from COVID-19. Sequenced material: PBMCs or T cells enriched from blood (not recorded which).

This CDR3 is CASSLSQGGAGQPQHF. The CDR3 DNA reads TGTGCCAGCAGTTTGTCACAGGGTGGAGCTGGCCAGCCCCAGCATTTT. The chain is built from TRBV28 and TRBJ1-5; D perhaps matches TRBD1 (6 bases). CDR1 MDHEN and CDR2 SYDVKM come from the germline V gene. CDR3 size: 16 residues. V dropped 3 bases and J dropped 7 bases, with 19 bases sitting between them. Combining the CDR3 with reference TRBV28 and TRBJ1-5 gives the whole variable domain DVKVTQSSRYLVKRTGEKVFLECVQDMDHENMFWYRQDPGLGLRLIYFSYDVKMKEKGDIPEGYSVSREKKERFSLILESASTNQTSMYLCASSLSQGGAGQPQHFGDGTRLSIL.